Included here is one T cell receptor (beta chain) sequence, with context. Per germline, CDR1 MNHNS and CDR2 SASEGT. With V trimmed by 1 base and J by 6 bases, 3 bases remained unmatched. The CDR3 totals 14 residues. Generated by immunoSEQ multiplex PCR, the TCRdb table keeps only in-frame clones and is missing some. The sample yields about 210,000 clones, roughly 85% seen once. Clinical histories supplied by participants themselves formed the basis of cohort assignment. This specimen comes from a study of blood T cell repertoires in COVID-19. Across the study: From the United States, Italy and Spain came samples of acute and convalescent COVID-19. T cells, B-cell-depleted T cells, or PBMCs provided the cDNA or gDNA that served as material.

V and J are TRBV6-1 and TRBJ1-2, with TRBD1 matching 9 bases. Sequencing was done on a sample of PBMCs or T cells enriched from blood (not recorded which). This sequence was found in a woman between 40 and 50 years old with acute COVID-19. CDR3 nucleotide sequence: TGTGCCAGCAGTGAAGTGGGGACAGGGAATGGCTACACCTTC. Residues: CASSEVGTGNGYTF.